Sequencing of this T cell receptor beta chain was carried out in a study of graft-versus-host responses after intestinal transplantation. About the study: All of the recipients had induction that used anti-thymocyte globulin, then tacrolimus and steroids for approximately 3 years. Study results and caveats: Within the allografts of patients who had graft-donor T cell macrochimerism, graft-versus-host to host-versus-graft clonal ratios were high. The marrow of recipients harbored GvH clones, and ileum or blood showed some of them first.

To note about this clone: The antigen is undetermined. The same CDR3 also results from other DNA sequences found in this sample.

The trim removed 2 bases at V and 6 bases at J, leaving 4 bases unmatched. Germline V gene data show CDR1 as MNHEY and CDR2 as SMNVEV (reference sequence). The CDR3 has 15 amino acids. The method was immunoSEQ multiplex PCR; TCRdb's version includes in-frame clones alone and lacks a portion of them. Among some 120,000 clones, around 94% were seen once, and the ten largest hold more than 0.95%. The sequenced sample was unstimulated CD8+ T cells sorted from spleen or lymph node cells, obtained before transplant. This TCR was sampled from a human donor who was the organ donor for an intestinal transplant. V gene TRBV27 combines with J gene TRBJ2-1; TRBD2 matches at 10 bases. DNA for the CDR3: TGTGCCAGCAGTTTAGGGACTAGCGTCGGCAATGAGCAGTTCTTC. Translation gives CASSLGTSVGNEQFF.